The 17 T cell receptor beta chains below were found in one sample sequenced in a study of radiation and T cells in renal cell carcinoma (dated by TCRdb to about 2020). Libraries were prepared through the immunoSEQ multiplex PCR assay. The table was pulled from immuneACCESS by TCRdb, which kept in-frame rearrangements only. Such tables lose some clones; where checked, under half of the loss comes from unresolved V genes, and the rest has no known cause. Recorded for this sample are roughly 130,000 clones; 88% of them occurred a single time. Around 6% of the sample is held by the ten biggest clonotypes. This specimen's time point label, per the study, means: blood 2 weeks post-SBRT. The treatment or condition tag for this specimen amounts to: 15 Gy SBRT to primary tumor, nephrectomy 4 weeks later. Sequencing was performed on blood, taken from a patient whose treatment included radiotherapy and nephrectomy. Receptor source: a woman aged 65 to 85 with renal cell carcinoma.

CDR3 sequence (DNA): TGTGCCACCAGCAGAGGGCCAGATGAGAATGGCTACACCTTC. This codes for CATSRGPDENGYTF. The chain links TRBV15 to TRBJ1-2; D unclear. The germline V gene has CDR1 LNHNV and CDR2 YYDKDF (reference sequence). This CDR3 spans 14 amino acids. The V end was cut by 1 base, the J end by 6 bases, with 12 bases between.

J is TRBJ1-2 and V is TRBV5-4, with unresolved D. Germline V lookup: CDR1 SGHNT, CDR2 YYREEE (reference sequence). The CDR3 is made up of 12 amino acids. The V gene lost 3 bases and the J gene lost 5 bases, with 8 bases spanning the gap. The CDR3: CASSSNSYGYTF. CDR3 nucleotides: TGTGCCAGCAGCTCGAACAGTTATGGCTACACCTTC.

V gene TRBV28 combines with J gene TRBJ2-7; D gene unclear. V was pared by 8 bases and J by 4 bases, with 9 bases between. From germline, CDR1 is MDHEN and CDR2 SYDVKM. The CDR3 totals 11 residues. The CDR3 DNA reads TGTGCCAGCCGCGCAACTTACGAGCAGTACTTC. This codes for CASRATYEQYF.

This CDR3 reads CASSLTGDTEAFF. The DNA of the CDR3 is TGTGCCAGCAGTTTAACTGGGGACACTGAAGCTTTCTTT. This chain uses TRBV28 with TRBJ1-1; D remains ambiguous. CDR3 size: 13 residues. Germline-derived CDR1 and CDR2 are MDHEN and SYDVKM. V lost 2 bases to trimming and J lost 3 bases, with 7 bases between them. Looking up the rest from reference TRBV28 and TRBJ1-1 gives the full variable domain: DVKVTQSSRYLVKRTGEKVFLECVQDMDHENMFWYRQDPGLGLRLIYFSYDVKMKEKGDIPEGYSVSREKKERFSLILESASTNQTSMYLCASSLTGDTEAFFGQGTRLTVV.

As DNA, the CDR3 is TGTGCCAGCAAGAGGAGGGACAGGGGGAACTATGGCTACACCTTC. Translating gives CASKRRDRGNYGYTF. The chain uses TRBV6-5 and TRBJ1-2, with 11 bases matching TRBD1. The junction had 6 bases not matched to a gene; V was cut back by 7 bases and J by 2 bases. Per germline, CDR1 MNHEY and CDR2 SVGAGI. This CDR3 has 15 residues.

This rearrangement joins TRBV5-1 to TRBJ1-6; D may be TRBD1 (6 bases). The V gene lost 0 bases and the J gene lost 8 bases, with 12 bases spanning the gap. There are 15 residues in the CDR3. The V gene's germline CDR1 is SGHRS and CDR2 YFSETQ. This CDR3 is CASSLAAGAHSPLHF. The CDR3 region has the DNA TGCGCCAGCAGCTTGGCGGCAGGGGCCCATTCACCCCTCCACTTT.

This clone has more than one count but fewer than ten. The rearrangement uses TRBV5-1 and TRBJ2-2, with 9 positions matching TRBD1. The CDR3 runs 15 residues. Germline V CDR1 and CDR2: SGHRS, YFSETQ. The V segment lost 0 bases and the J segment 3 bases; nucleotides outside the gene matches: 0. CDR3 loop: CASSLGTGDTGELFF. The CDR3 nucleotides are TGCGCCAGCAGCTTGGGGACAGGGGACACCGGGGAGCTGTTTTTT.

The CDR3 DNA follows: TGTGCCAGCAGTTTTATGGGCTCCAAATATTTT. Translation gives CASSFMGSKYF. This chain links TRBV5-4 with TRBJ1-3, with D hard to call. CDR1 SGHNT and CDR2 YYREEE come from the germline V gene (reference sequence). The V end lost 5 bases, the J end lost 15 bases, and 15 bases lay between the germline ends. This CDR3 has 11 residues.

The CDR3 nucleotides are TGTGCCAGCAGCTTATTGCATGGAAACACCATATATTTT. It encodes CASSLLHGNTIYF. This chain joins TRBV7-2 and TRBJ1-3; D not certain. Trimming left V 2 bases short and J 3 bases short, with 5 bases between. Germline assignment: CDR1 SGHTA and CDR2 FQGNSA. The CDR3 loop spans 13 amino acids.

Remarks on this clone: The junction shows a germline mismatch at one end, possibly a read error. The chain is built from TRBV7-7 and TRBJ2-3; perhaps TRBD2 as D (7 bases). Germline values: CDR1 SSHAT, CDR2 FNYEAQ (reference sequence). This CDR3 has 14 amino acids. CDR3 amino acids: CASSLGGGEDTQYF. The CDR3 bases are TGTGCTAGCAGCTTAGGGGGAGGGGAAGATACGCAGTATTTT.

V gene TRBV18 combines with J gene TRBJ2-7; D ambiguous. The CDR3 runs 14 residues. Germline V CDR1 and CDR2: KGHSH, LQKENI. Trimming removed 1 base at V and 5 bases at J, with 12 bases between. The CDR3, as DNA: TGTGCCAGCTCACCACAGGGAATTGGCGACGAGCAGTACTTC. Translated: CASSPQGIGDEQYF.

This chain uses TRBV6-5 with TRBJ1-1; the D gene is possibly TRBD1 (5 bases). The CDR3 totals 13 residues. Trimming took 5 bases from V and 0 from J, leaving 7 bases between them. CDR1 and CDR2 from the germline V gene are MNHEY and SVGAGI. The CDR3 region has the DNA TGTGCCAGCAGTAGACAGATGAACACTGAAGCTTTCTTT. Translating it yields CASSRQMNTEAFF.

The V and J genes are TRBV7-9 and TRBJ2-2; D perhaps matches TRBD2 (6 bases). The germline gives CDR1 SEHNR, CDR2 FQNEAQ (reference sequence). The V gene lost 4 bases and the J gene lost 1 base, with 10 bases spanning the gap. The CDR3 is 15 residues long. The CDR3 protein is CASSSVGGNTGELFF. Written as DNA, the CDR3 is TGTGCCAGCAGCTCCGTCGGGGGGAACACCGGGGAGCTGTTTTTT. Together with reference TRBV7-9 and TRBJ2-2, the CDR3 gives the full variable domain: DTGVSQNPRHKITKRGQNVTFRCDPISEHNRLYWYRQTLGQGPEFLTYFQNEAQLEKSRLLSDRFSAERPKGSFSTLEIQRTEQGDSAMYLCASSSVGGNTGELFFGEGSRLTVL.

The V and J genes are TRBV2 and TRBJ1-1; 7 bases fit TRBD1. The germline V gene encodes CDR1 SNHLY and CDR2 FYNNEI. J gave up 11 bases and V 4 bases, and 13 bases lay outside the gene matches. The CDR3 covers 14 residues. In DNA, the CDR3 is TGTGCCAGCAGTGGGACAGGAAGGCCTGGTGGGGCTTTCTTT. Its protein is CASSGTGRPGGAFF.

This chain joins TRBV28 and TRBJ1-5, with 12 positions matching TRBD1. J was trimmed by 4 bases and V by 7 bases; bases with no gene match: 5. The V gene's germline CDR1 is MDHEN and CDR2 SYDVKM. This CDR3 region has 15 residues. The CDR3 DNA reads TGTGCCAGCAAGCCGGGACAGGGGGCGAATCAGCCCCAGCATTTT. Amino acids: CASKPGQGANQPQHF. Drawing the rest from reference TRBV28 and TRBJ1-5, the complete variable domain is DVKVTQSSRYLVKRTGEKVFLECVQDMDHENMFWYRQDPGLGLRLIYFSYDVKMKEKGDIPEGYSVSREKKERFSLILESASTNQTSMYLCASKPGQGANQPQHFGDGTRLSIL.

The rearrangement links TRBV5-6 to TRBJ2-1; the D is unclear. V gave up 2 bases and J gave up 2 bases, with 11 bases separating them. CDR3 length: 15 residues. Germline CDR1 is SGHDT and CDR2 is YYEEEE. The CDR3: CASSFVSVAYNEQFF. The CDR3 region has the DNA TGTGCCAGCAGCTTCGTCTCGGTGGCCTACAATGAGCAGTTCTTC.

The chain recombines TRBV28 with TRBJ1-5, with a tentative D call TRBD1 (6 bases). This CDR3 contains 15 residues. Germline assignment: CDR1 MDHEN and CDR2 SYDVKM. Trimming cost V 7 bases and J 4 bases, with 17 bases left between them. CDR3 residues: CASTAGNTGNQPQHF. In DNA, the CDR3 is TGTGCCAGCACCGCGGGGAACACAGGGAATCAGCCCCAGCATTTT.